This T cell receptor delta chain was sequenced in a study of Vδ1+ human thymocytes listed by TCRdb under 2018. For the study in its entirety: As a data resource, the study described the mRNA-level TRG and TRD CDR3 repertoires found in highly purified Vdelta1+ thymocytes taken from young children. Validation of the multiplex-based CDR3 amplicon strategy against 5'RACE-based CDR3 amplicon generation methods had been performed previously. The paper as a whole reports these results and caveats: Despite high sort purity, 15% to 25% of thymic TRD sequences were Vdelta2 (and few Vdelta3), unlike peripheral blood Vdelta1+ controls. Donors did not cluster by age or sex, so the analyses were not stratified by age or sex. Many TRG clonotypes were found to be shared between donors (up to about 7x10^3), whereas TRD repertoires were found to be essentially private (max about 120 shared). The use of highly purified populations and single-cell validation was advised by the authors, since misinterpretation of bulk repertoire data could be caused by unexpected Vdelta2 sequences. Unlike the oligoclonal repertoires in peripheral blood, the thymic TRG and TRD repertoires appeared highly polyclonal, with Gaussian CDR3 length distributions.

Notes on this clone: Its antigen target is currently unknown. Nothing much larger sits one base from this clone, and base qualities are not available.

Thymic samples were depleted of alphabeta T cells, then CD3+ TCRVdelta1+ TCRVdelta2- thymocytes were FACS-sorted. Sorted Vdelta1+ thymocyte purity ranged from roughly 98% to 99.6%. Thymic specimens came from roughly 8 paediatric patients undergoing corrective cardiac surgery, aged from roughly 5 days to 16 months. Thymic tissue was dispersed and mononuclear cells isolated on a Histopaque-1077 density gradient. For staining, the antibodies used were anti-TCRVdelta1 clone TS8.2, anti-TCRVdelta2 clone B6, anti-CD3 clone HIT3a and anti-TCRalphabeta clone IP26. The CDR3, from cysteine to phenylalanine, totals 14 residues. The DNA shown is the 42-base CDR3, in frame from base 1. Deletion took 6 bases off V and 0 bases off J, with a span of 11 bases between the germline ends. From a lookup of the germline V gene, CDR1 and CDR2 are TSWWSYY and QGS. RNA extraction was performed with the RNeasy mini kit, and reverse transcription was done with Superscript III. CDR3 amplicons were generated by multiplex PCR with pooled V-gene forward primers and a constant-region reverse primer carrying Illumina adaptor overhangs. After gel purification, the amplicons were indexed with Nextera index primers over eight extra PCR cycles and then purified using AMPure XP beads. Sequencing of libraries was performed on an Illumina MiSeq using paired-end 250 bp reads, dual indexing and a roughly 21% PhiX spike-in. On the study's bioinformatics: Read quality was checked with FastQC, and TRG read pairs were merged using ea-utils fastq-join. IMGT/HighV-QUEST was used to annotate the sequences, only productive sequences with an unambiguous V-gene assignment were kept, and clonotypes were defined as sequences sharing an identical CDR3 sequence. For downstream analysis, VDJtools 1.1.1, tcR 2.2.3, Treemap and vegan Shannon diversity in R 3.4.4 were used. Clones were re-identified by TCRdb from the public reads with CATT, and rows with the same DNA were merged. TCRdb's processing, not the study's, gives the V and J calls here. This sample has about 20,000 delta-chain clones in its table, and roughly 7.3% of those were observed once. The ten biggest clones cover over 0.75% of the sample.

What was sequenced was Vdelta1+ gamma-delta thymocytes from the thymus. What the cell subset or site label conveys for this sample: FACS-sorted CD3+ TCRalphabeta- TCRVdelta1+ TCRVdelta2- thymocytes. The sequence was collected from a child less than two years old who had congenital heart surgery. The sequence joins TRDV1 to TRDJ1; possibly the D gene is TRDD2, per 5 matching bases. Here the J gene was assigned by germline matching of the DNA, as TCRdb has none. The DNA sequence reads TGTGCTCTTGGCCCAGTTTCCTACACCGATAAACTCATCTTT. Its amino acids are CALGPVSYTDKLIF.